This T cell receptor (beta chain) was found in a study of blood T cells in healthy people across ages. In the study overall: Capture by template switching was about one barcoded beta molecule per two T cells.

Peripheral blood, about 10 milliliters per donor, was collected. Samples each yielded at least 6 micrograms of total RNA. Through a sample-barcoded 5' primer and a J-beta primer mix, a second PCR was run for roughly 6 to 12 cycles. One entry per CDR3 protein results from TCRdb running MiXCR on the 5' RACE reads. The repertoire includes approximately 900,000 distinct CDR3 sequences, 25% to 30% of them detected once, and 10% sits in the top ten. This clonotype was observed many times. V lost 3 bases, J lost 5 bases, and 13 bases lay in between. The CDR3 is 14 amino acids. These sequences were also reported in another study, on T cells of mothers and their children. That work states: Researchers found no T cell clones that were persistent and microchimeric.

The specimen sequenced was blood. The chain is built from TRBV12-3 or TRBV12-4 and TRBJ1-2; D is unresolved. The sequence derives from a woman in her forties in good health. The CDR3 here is CASSFGQSGYGYTF. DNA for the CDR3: TGTGCCAGCAGTTTTGGCCAATCCGGTTATGGCTACACCTTC.